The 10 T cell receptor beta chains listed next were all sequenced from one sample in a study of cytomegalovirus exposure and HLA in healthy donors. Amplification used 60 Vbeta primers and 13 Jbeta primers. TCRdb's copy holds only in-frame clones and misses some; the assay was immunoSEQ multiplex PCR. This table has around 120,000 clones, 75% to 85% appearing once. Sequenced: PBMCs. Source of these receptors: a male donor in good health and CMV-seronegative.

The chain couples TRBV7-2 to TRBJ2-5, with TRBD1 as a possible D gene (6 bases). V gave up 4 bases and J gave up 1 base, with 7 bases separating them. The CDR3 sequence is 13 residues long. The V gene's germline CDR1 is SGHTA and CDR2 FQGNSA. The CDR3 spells CASSSDSQETQYF. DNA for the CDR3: TGTGCCAGCAGCTCGGACAGCCAAGAGACCCAGTACTTC.

CDR3 loop: CASSFQQLRGTARAPEQFF. In DNA form, the CDR3 reads TGTGCCAGCAGCTTTCAGCAGCTCCGGGGGACGGCCAGGGCACCTGAGCAGTTCTTC. The chain combines TRBV7-9 with TRBJ2-1, with D perhaps TRBD2 (6 bases). The CDR3 is 19 amino acids. V was cut by 3 bases and J by 9 bases, with 30 bases left in between. Germline V gene lookup returns CDR1 SEHNR and CDR2 FQNEAQ (reference sequence).

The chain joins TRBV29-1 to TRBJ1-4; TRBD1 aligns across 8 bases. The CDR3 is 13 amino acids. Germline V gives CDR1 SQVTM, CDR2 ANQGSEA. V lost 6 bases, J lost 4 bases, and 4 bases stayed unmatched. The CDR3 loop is CSVIDRGNEKLFF. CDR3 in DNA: TGCAGCGTCATCGACAGGGGTAATGAAAAACTGTTTTTT. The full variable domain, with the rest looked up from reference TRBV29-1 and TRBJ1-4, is SAVISQKPSRDICQRGTSLTIQCQVDSQVTMMFWYRQQPGQSLTLIATANQGSEATYESGFVIDKFPISRPNLTFSTLTVSNMSPEDSSIYLCSVIDRGNEKLFFGSGTQLSVL.

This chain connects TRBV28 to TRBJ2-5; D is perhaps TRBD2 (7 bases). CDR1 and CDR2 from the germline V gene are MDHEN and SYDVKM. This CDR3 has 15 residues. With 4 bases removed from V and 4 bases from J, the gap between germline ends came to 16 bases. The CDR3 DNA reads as TGTGCCAGCAGTTCATCGAGGGGGGGCCGAGAGACCCAGTACTTC. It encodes CASSSSRGGRETQYF.

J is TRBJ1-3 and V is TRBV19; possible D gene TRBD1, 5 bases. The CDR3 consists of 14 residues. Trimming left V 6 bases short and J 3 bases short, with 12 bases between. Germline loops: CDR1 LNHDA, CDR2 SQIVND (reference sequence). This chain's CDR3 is CASSSGTGGNTIYF. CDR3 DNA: TGTGCCAGTAGCTCCGGGACTGGTGGAAACACCATATATTTT.

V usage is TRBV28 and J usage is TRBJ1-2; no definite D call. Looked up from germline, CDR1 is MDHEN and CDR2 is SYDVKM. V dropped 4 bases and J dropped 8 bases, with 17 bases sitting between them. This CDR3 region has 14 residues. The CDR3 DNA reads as TGTGCCAGCAGTTACCCGGAGGGCGGGATAGGCTACACCTTC. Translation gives CASSYPEGGIGYTF.

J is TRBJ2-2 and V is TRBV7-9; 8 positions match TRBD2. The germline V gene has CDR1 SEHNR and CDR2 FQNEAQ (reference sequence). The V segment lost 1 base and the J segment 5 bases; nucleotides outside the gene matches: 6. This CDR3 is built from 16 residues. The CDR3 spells CASSLVAGPGTGELFF. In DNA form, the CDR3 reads TGTGCCAGCAGCTTAGTAGCGGGGCCCGGGACCGGGGAGCTGTTTTTT.

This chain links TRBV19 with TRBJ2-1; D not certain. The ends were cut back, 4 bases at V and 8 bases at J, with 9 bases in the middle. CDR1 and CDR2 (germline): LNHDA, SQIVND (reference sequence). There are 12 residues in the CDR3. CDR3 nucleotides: TGTGCCAGTAGTACGACTCTCTATGAGCAGTTCTTC. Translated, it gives CASSTTLYEQFF.

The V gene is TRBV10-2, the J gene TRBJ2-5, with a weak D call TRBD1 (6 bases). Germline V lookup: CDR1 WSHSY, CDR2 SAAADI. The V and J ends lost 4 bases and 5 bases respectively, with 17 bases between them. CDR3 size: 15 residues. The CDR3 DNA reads TGCGCCAGCAGTGGGGGGCTTACAGGGTTGGAGACCCAGTACTTC. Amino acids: CASSGGLTGLETQYF.

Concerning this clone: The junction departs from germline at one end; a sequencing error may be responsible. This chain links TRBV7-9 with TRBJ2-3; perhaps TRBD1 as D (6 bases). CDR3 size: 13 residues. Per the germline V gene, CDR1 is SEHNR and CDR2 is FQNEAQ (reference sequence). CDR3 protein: CSSPTGSTDTQYF. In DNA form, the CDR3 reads TGTTCCAGCCCTACAGGGTCAACAGATACGCAGTATTTT.